These 10 T cell receptor beta chains were sequenced from one sample in a study of blood T cell repertoires in COVID-19. Measured with immunoSEQ multiplex PCR; TCRdb has only the in-frame clones, and not every one. The table records around 140,000 clones, 84% of them present only once. The sample comprised peripheral blood. The origin of the receptors is a woman at least 80 years old with acute or convalescent COVID-19.

CDR3 nucleotides: TGTGCCAGCAGCTTAGGAGACCTAGCGTGGGCAGATACGCAGTATTTT. This translates into CASSLGDLAWADTQYF. The rearrangement uses TRBV7-9 and TRBJ2-3, with a tentative D call TRBD2 (6 bases). Trimming pared 1 base from V and 4 bases from J, leaving 15 bases between. Germline V gene data show CDR1 as SEHNR and CDR2 as FQNEAQ (reference sequence). The CDR3 consists of 16 residues.

The chain links TRBV30 to TRBJ1-2; TRBD1 aligns across 8 bases. Germline V CDR1 and CDR2: GTSNPN, SVGIG (reference sequence). V shed 2 bases and J 5 bases; nucleotides not matched to a gene: 13. This CDR3 is built from 16 residues. The CDR3 DNA reads as TGTGCCTGGAGTAAAGGACAGGGTCCCTCCTCATATGGCTACACCTTC. It translates to CAWSKGQGPSSYGYTF.

The chain has TRBV5-4 and TRBJ1-2, with 10 bases fitting TRBD1. J lost 4 bases, V lost 4 bases, and 4 bases had no gene match. The CDR3 consists of 14 residues. Looked up from germline, CDR1 is SGHNT and CDR2 is YYREEE (reference sequence). The CDR3 sequence: CASSPTGGLYGYTF. The DNA for the CDR3 is TGTGCCAGCAGCCCGACAGGGGGCCTCTATGGCTACACCTTC.

V and J are TRBV3-1 (or the pseudogene TRBV3-2) and TRBJ2-3; 7 bases fit TRBD1. The CDR3 spans 16 residues. Germline V gene lookup returns CDR1 LGHDT and CDR2 YNNKEL (reference sequence). The ends lost 2 bases at V and 3 bases at J; junction bases unmatched: 8. The CDR3 sequence: CASSQYFRRGTDTQYF. CDR3 DNA: TGTGCCAGCAGCCAATACTTCCGCAGGGGGACAGATACGCAGTATTTT.

CDR3 region: CASSSTGGDNQPQHF. The CDR3 bases are TGCGCCAGCAGCTCGACAGGGGGAGACAATCAGCCCCAGCATTTT. The chain employs TRBV5-1 and TRBJ1-5; 9 bases fit TRBD1. Unmatched junction bases numbered 4, after V lost 3 bases and J lost 3 bases. Germline CDR1 SGHRS, CDR2 YFSETQ. This CDR3 region has 15 residues.

The genes are TRBV2 and TRBJ2-3; D gene unclear. V was cut by 5 bases and J by 7 bases, with 7 bases left in between. This CDR3 region has 11 residues. Germline CDR1 and CDR2: SNHLY and FYNNEI. The DNA for the CDR3 is TGTGCCAGCAGTCTTAGCAATACGCAGTATTTT. Translated, it gives CASSLSNTQYF.

CDR3 sequence (DNA): TGCGCCAGCAGCTTGGCGACAGGGGGCTTTAACACTGAAGCTTTCTTT. Encoded protein: CASSLATGGFNTEAFF. V usage is TRBV5-1 and J usage is TRBJ1-1, with TRBD1 matching 10 bases. The CDR3 has 16 amino acids. The germline V gene encodes CDR1 SGHRS and CDR2 YFSETQ. V shed 0 bases, J shed 2 bases, and the junction held 4 bases outside the gene matches.

The chain employs TRBV5-4 and TRBJ2-5, with a possible D match to TRBD2 (6 bases). Germline CDR1 is SGHNT and CDR2 is YYREEE (reference sequence). V lost 3 bases and J lost 2, with 14 bases in between. The CDR3 spans 15 residues. DNA of the CDR3: TGTGCCAGCAGCTCCGGCGGGAACCGGCAAGAGACCCAGTACTTC. Its translation: CASSSGGNRQETQYF.

The V and J genes are TRBV20-1 and TRBJ1-5; TRBD1 aligns across 9 bases. Germline V gene data show CDR1 as DFQATT and CDR2 as SNEGSKA (reference sequence). This CDR3 is 17 amino acids long. CDR3 bases: TGCAGCGCCAGTACAGGGGGCGCGGGGTATAGCAATCAGCCCCAGCATTTT. Translating it yields CSASTGGAGYSNQPQHF.

This clone was seen a single time. The chain joins TRBV19 to TRBJ1-6; D gene uncertain. Between the trimmed V and J ends, which lost 5 bases and 0 bases, there was a span of 14 bases. Germline CDR1 LNHDA, CDR2 SQIVND (reference sequence). The CDR3 runs to 17 residues. Here the CDR3 reads CASSFLSPSSYNSPLHF. Here the CDR3 DNA reads TGTGCCAGTAGTTTCCTGTCACCGAGCTCCTATAATTCACCCCTCCACTTT.